The TCR beta chain described here comes from a study of neurological immune-mediated disorders. This CDR3 comprises 12 residues. Germline-derived CDR1 and CDR2 are MNHNS and SASEGT. The ends were cut back, 6 bases at V and 4 bases at J, with 7 bases in the middle. As healthy controls, volunteers from a blood bank in Maryland, USA, were used. The sorted libraries started from about a million CD4+ or CD8+ T cells. The cDNA came from 5'RACE, which used 10-nucleotide random UMIs. Sequencing runs each yielded over 180 million TCR-beta sequences from 15-18 subjects. MiXCR was run by TCRdb on the 5' RACE reads, yielding one entry per CDR3 protein. The sample shows more than 35,000 distinct CDR3 sequences, about 6.3% of them seen only once.

Sequenced material: CD4+ T cells from blood. The clonotype originates from a woman aged 40 to 55 in good health. This rearrangement joins TRBV6-1 to TRBJ2-1; D not certain. CDR3: CASRSTYNEQFF. The CDR3 DNA reads as TGTGCCAGCAGATCTACTTACAATGAGCAGTTCTTC.